One and the same sample provided the 4 T cell receptor beta chains below, sequenced in a study of cytomegalovirus exposure and HLA in healthy donors. Profiling relied on immunoSEQ multiplex PCR, and the TCRdb table lists in-frame clones only, not all of them. The table has 110,000 to 150,000 clones, almost 85% seen once. The sample was PBMCs. All receptors come from a woman aged 25 to 39 in good health and CMV-seronegative.

V is TRBV5-1 and J is TRBJ1-1; possibly TRBD1 for D (5 bases). The germline CDR1 and CDR2 sequences are SGHRS and YFSETQ. The V and J ends lost 3 bases and 4 bases respectively, with 16 bases between them. The CDR3 length is 15 residues. CDR3 amino acids: CASSSFAGGGTEAFF. CDR3 bases: TGCGCCAGCAGCTCCTTCGCCGGGGGTGGCACTGAAGCTTTCTTT.

The chain links TRBV12-5 to TRBJ2-7; TRBD1 agrees at 8 bases. The junction had 5 bases not matched to a gene; V was cut back by 2 bases and J by 5 bases. The CDR3 is 14 residues long. Germline lookup yields CDR1 LGHNT and CDR2 FRNRAP. In DNA form, the CDR3 reads TGTGCTAGTGGTTTGTACCAGGGGGCCCACGAGCAGTACTTC. Translation: CASGLYQGAHEQYF.

A remark on this clone: Other DNA variants within this sample encode the same CDR3. The chain carries TRBV15 and TRBJ1-2; D gene unclear. The germline V gene encodes CDR1 LNHNV and CDR2 YYDKDF (reference sequence). The CDR3 spans 13 residues. The germline V and J ends were trimmed by 1 base and 2 bases, with 5 bases remaining between them. As DNA, the CDR3 is TGTGCCACCAGCAGAGGGCTGAACTATGGCTACACCTTC. Translating it yields CATSRGLNYGYTF.

The chain uses TRBV5-1 and TRBJ1-4, with TRBD1 matching over 7 bases. The CDR3 extends over 15 amino acids. J was trimmed by 4 bases and V by 0 bases; bases with no gene match: 3. Germline assignment: CDR1 SGHRS and CDR2 YFSETQ. The CDR3 spells CASSLGDRLNEKLFF. The CDR3 region has the DNA TGCGCCAGCAGCTTGGGGGACAGACTTAATGAAAAACTGTTTTTT.